Given below is one T cell receptor (beta chain) in context. Its antigen is unknown. These data originate in a study of OX40 agonist ivuxolimab in advanced cancers. Overall study context: Two patients with cutaneous melanoma and one with hepatocellular carcinoma, three in total, showed partial responses.

The repertoire was sequenced with immunoSEQ multiplex PCR; TCRdb's copy has only in-frame clones and lacks some. The repertoire holds 30,000 to 45,000 clones, more than 75% seen once, with 9.5% to 15% in the top ten. Patients were ruled out by autoimmune disease history or systemic immunosuppression. Whole-study findings and limits: Both CD4+ and CD8+ T cell populations in blood had undergone clonal expansion by week 6 at 0.1 to 3.0 mg/kg. In general, CD8+ T cells held more expanded clones than CD4+ did, on average.

Germline V gives CDR1 SGHRS, CDR2 YFSETQ. The CDR3 loop spans 15 amino acids. The V gene end was trimmed by 3 bases and the J gene end by 1 base; junction bases not matched to a gene: 6. Material: CD4+ or CD8+ T cells sorted from blood, obtained in a trial of the OX40 agonist ivuxolimab. The receptor was isolated from an adult with an advanced solid tumor such as melanoma, head and neck, liver or kidney cancer. The chain links TRBV5-1 to TRBJ2-7; 8 bases fit TRBD1. CDR3 sequence: CASSWMTGDSYEQYF. CDR3 nucleotide sequence: TGCGCCAGCAGCTGGATGACAGGGGATTCCTACGAGCAGTACTTC.